Described below is a single T cell receptor (beta chain) sequence and its context. The source of the sample is a study of control samples from healthy donors and cancer patients. Sequencing was performed with immunoSEQ multiplex PCR; in TCRdb, only in-frame clones are kept and a portion is missing. Of about 140,000 clones detected, around nine tenths appear once; the ten largest clones hold approximately 1.8%. V was clipped by 4 bases and J by 1 base, with 14 bases between them. The length of the CDR3 is 15 residues. The germline gives CDR1 MNHEY, CDR2 SVGAGI. The sample consisted of blood. This receptor was identified in a man between 18 and 35 years old in good health. The V call is TRBV6-5, the J call TRBJ2-7; TRBD2 is a possible D gene (5 bases). This chain's CDR3 is CASSSPRELSYEQYF. CDR3 in DNA: TGTGCCAGCAGTTCCCCCCGGGAACTTTCCTACGAGCAGTACTTC.